Reported below is one T cell receptor (beta chain). TCRdb analysed the RT-PCR reads with MiXCR anew, one entry per CDR3 protein. The sample carries fewer than 500,000 distinct CDR3 sequences, approximately 16% recorded once. These data originate in a study of patients and donors after allogeneic stem cell transplantation. Sequencing was done on a sample of blood, either unsorted or a sorted T cell fraction (not recorded which). The TCR was taken from a human donor who was either an allogeneic HSCT recipient or a stem cell or donor lymphocyte infusion donor (not recorded which). It is not recorded whose cells these are; they may come from a transplant donor.

The CDR3 is CASSLQSQETQYF. The CDR3 DNA follows: TGTGCCAGCAGCTTACAGAGCCAAGAGACCCAGTACTTC. The genes are TRBV7-9 and TRBJ2-5; D remains ambiguous. CDR1 is SEHNR and CDR2 is FQNEAQ in the germline V gene (reference sequence). CDR3 length: 13 amino acids. Deletions cut 2 bases from V and 1 base from J, with 5 bases between.